Listed below are T cell receptor beta chains from one sample, sequenced in a study of OX40 agonist ivuxolimab in advanced cancers. Sequencing was performed with immunoSEQ multiplex PCR; in TCRdb, only in-frame clones are kept and a portion is missing. The sample has about 57,000 clones, about four fifths seen once. Sequencing was performed on CD4+ or CD8+ T cells sorted from blood, taken in a trial of the OX40 agonist ivuxolimab. The receptors originated from an adult with an advanced solid tumor such as melanoma, head and neck, liver or kidney cancer. Each CDR3 is given with its conserved first and last residue. The listing skips clone size in some rows; elsewhere it reads once, few, many or a size class.

len | abundance | j_gene | v_gene | CDR3aa
15 | NA | TRBJ2-2 | TRBV9 | CASSVGTGKTGELFF
13 | once | TRBJ1-4 | TRBV28 | CASSFGQNEKLFF
18 | NA | TRBJ2-5 | TRBV5-3 | CARSLWCGYRPHRETQYF
15 | NA | TRBJ2-7 | TRBV19 | CASSIGGRLLYEQYF
14 | NA | TRBJ2-1 | TRBV2 | CASSEQVSYNEQFF
17 | NA | TRBJ1-3 | TRBV30 | CAWSLKSQAGSGNTIYF
12 | NA | TRBJ1-2 | TRBV28 | CASSSFRGGYTF
13 | NA | TRBJ1-2 | TRBV6-6 | CASSTGANYGYTF
15 | few | TRBJ1-5 | TRBV19 | CASSPAAYGNQPQHF
20 | NA | TRBJ2-1 | TRBV21-1 | CASSKVVATSGNPANNEQFF
15 | NA | TRBJ2-7 | TRBV5-1 | CASSLEQGIIYEQYF
16 | NA | TRBJ1-4 | TRBV4-1 | CASSQTQGPANEKLFF
15 | NA | TRBJ2-3 | TRBV19 | CASRGGGASTDTQYF